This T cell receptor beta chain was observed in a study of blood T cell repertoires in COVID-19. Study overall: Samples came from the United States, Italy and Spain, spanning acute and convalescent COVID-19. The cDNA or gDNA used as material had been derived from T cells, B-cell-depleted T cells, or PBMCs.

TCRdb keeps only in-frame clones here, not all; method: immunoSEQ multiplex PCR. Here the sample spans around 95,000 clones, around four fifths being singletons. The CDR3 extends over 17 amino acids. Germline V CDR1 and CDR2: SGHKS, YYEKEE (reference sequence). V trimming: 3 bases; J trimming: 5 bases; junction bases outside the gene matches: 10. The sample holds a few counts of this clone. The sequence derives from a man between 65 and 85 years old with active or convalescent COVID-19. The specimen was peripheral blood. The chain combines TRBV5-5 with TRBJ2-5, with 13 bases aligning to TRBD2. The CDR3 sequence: CASSSLRTSGGRETQYF. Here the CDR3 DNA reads TGTGCCAGCAGCTCCCTCCGGACTAGCGGGGGCAGGGAGACCCAGTACTTC.